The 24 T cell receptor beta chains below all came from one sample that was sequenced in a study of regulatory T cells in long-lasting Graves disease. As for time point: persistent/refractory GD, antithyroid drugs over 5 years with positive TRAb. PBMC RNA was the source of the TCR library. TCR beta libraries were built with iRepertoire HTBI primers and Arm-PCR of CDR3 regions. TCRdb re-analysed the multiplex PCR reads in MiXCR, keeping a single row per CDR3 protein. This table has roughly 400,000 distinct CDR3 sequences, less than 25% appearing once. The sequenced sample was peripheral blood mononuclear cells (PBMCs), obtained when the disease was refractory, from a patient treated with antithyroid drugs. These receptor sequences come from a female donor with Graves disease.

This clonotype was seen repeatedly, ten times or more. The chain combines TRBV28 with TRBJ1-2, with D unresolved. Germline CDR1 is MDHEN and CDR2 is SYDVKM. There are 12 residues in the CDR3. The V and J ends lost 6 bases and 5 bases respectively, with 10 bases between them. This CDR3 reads CASSPAPYGYTF. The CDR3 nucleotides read TGTGCCAGCAGCCCCGCCCCATATGGCTACACCTTC.

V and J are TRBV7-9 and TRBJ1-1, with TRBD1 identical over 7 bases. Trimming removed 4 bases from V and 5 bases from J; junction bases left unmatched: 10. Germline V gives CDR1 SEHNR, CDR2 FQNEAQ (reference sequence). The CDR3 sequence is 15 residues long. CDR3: CASSSDRDERTEAFF. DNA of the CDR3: TGTGCCAGCAGCTCAGACAGGGACGAGAGAACTGAAGCTTTCTTT.

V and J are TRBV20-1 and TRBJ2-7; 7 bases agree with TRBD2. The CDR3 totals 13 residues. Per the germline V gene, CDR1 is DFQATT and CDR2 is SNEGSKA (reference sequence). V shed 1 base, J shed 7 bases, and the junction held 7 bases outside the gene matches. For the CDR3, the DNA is TGCAGTGCTAGAGTCGGAGCGGGGAGTGAGCAGTACTTC. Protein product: CSARVGAGSEQYF.

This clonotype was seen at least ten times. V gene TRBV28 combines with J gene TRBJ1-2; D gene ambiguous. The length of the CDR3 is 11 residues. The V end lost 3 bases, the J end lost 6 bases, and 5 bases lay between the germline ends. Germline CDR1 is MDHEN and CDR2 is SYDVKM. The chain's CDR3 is CASSFTDGYTF. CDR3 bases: TGTGCCAGCAGTTTCACAGATGGCTACACCTTC.

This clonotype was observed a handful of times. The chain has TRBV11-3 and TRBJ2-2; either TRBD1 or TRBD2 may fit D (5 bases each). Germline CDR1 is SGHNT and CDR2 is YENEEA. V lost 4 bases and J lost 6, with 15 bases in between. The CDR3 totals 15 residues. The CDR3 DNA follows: TGTGCCAGCAGCTCCCCCGGGACCCCGGCCGGGGAGCTGTTTTTT. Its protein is CASSSPGTPAGELFF.

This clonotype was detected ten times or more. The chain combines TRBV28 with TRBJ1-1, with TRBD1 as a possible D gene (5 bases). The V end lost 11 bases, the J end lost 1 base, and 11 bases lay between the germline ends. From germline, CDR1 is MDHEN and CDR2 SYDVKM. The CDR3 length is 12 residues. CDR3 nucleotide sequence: TGTGCCGTTGGACAAGGGAACACTGAAGCTTTCTTT. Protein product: CAVGQGNTEAFF.

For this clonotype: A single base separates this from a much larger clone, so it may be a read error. This CDR3 is CASVQLAGPYERYF. The CDR3 coding sequence is TGTGCCAGCGTCCAGCTAGCGGGACCCTACGAGCGGTACTTC. V gene TRBV16 combines with J gene TRBJ2-7; 9 bases align to TRBD2. CDR3 length: 14 residues. From germline, CDR1 is KGHSY and CDR2 FQNENV.

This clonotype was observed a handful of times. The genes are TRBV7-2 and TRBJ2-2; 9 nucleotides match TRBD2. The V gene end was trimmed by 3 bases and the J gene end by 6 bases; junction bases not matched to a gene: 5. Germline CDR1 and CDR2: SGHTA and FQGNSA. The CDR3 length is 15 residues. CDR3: CASSFRGLASGELFF. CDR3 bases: TGTGCCAGCAGCTTCCGGGGACTAGCATCCGGGGAGCTGTTTTTT. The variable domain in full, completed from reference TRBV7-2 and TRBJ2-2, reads GAGVSQSPSNKVTEKGKDVELRCDPISGHTALYWYRQSLGQGLEFLIYFQGNSAPDKSGLPSDRFSAERTGGSVSTLTIQRTQQEDSAVYLCASSFRGLASGELFFGEGSRLTVL.

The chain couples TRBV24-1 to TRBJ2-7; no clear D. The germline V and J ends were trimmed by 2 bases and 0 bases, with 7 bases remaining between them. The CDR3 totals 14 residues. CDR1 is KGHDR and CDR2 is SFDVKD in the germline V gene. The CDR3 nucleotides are TGTGCCACCAGTGATTCCCGGAGCTCCTACGAGCAGTACTTC. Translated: CATSDSRSSYEQYF.

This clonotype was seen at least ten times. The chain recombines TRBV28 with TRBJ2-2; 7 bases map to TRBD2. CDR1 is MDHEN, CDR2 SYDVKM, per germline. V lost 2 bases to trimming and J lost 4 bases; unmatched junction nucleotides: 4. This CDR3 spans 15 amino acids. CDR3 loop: CASSLGGRSTGELFF. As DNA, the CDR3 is TGTGCCAGCAGTTTAGGCGGGAGATCCACCGGGGAGCTGTTTTTT.

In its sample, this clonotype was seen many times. CDR3 DNA sequence: TGTGCCAGCAGCGAGAGCTCCTATAATTCACCCCTCCACTTT. Translated: CASSESSYNSPLHF. The chain links TRBV12-3 or TRBV12-4 to TRBJ1-6, with D hard to call. V was shortened by 6 bases and J by 0 bases, with 6 bases between the two germline ends. The CDR3 runs to 14 residues.

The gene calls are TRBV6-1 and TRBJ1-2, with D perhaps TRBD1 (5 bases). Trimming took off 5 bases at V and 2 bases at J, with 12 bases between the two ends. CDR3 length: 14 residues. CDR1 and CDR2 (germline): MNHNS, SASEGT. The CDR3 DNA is TGTGCCAGCAGTCCCCTTTGGGGCAACTATGGCTACACCTTC. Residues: CASSPLWGNYGYTF.

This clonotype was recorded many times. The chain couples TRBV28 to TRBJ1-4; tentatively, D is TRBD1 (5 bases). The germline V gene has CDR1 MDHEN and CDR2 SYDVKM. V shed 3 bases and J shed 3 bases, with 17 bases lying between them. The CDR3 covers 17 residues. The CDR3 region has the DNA TGTGCCAGCAGTTTTATGACTCCTCAGGGACCTAATGAAAAACTGTTTTTT. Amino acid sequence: CASSFMTPQGPNEKLFF.

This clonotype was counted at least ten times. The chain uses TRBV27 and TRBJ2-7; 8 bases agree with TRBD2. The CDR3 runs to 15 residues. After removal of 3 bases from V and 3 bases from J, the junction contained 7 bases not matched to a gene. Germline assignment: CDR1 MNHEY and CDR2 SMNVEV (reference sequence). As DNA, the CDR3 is TGTGCCAGCAGTTTCTGGAGCGGGAGCGACTACGAGCAGTACTTC. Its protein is CASSFWSGSDYEQYF.

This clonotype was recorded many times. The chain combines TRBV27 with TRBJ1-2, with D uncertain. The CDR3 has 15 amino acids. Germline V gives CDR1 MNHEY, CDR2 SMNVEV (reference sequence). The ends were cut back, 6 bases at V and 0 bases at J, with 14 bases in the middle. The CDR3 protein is CASRGLGSANYGYTF. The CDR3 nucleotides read TGTGCCAGCAGGGGCCTTGGGTCAGCTAACTATGGCTACACCTTC.

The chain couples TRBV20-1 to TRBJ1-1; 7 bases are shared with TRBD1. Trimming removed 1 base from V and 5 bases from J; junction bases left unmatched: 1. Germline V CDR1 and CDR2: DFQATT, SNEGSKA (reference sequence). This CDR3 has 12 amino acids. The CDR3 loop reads CSARGQGTEAFF. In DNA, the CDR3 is TGCAGTGCTAGAGGACAGGGTACTGAAGCTTTCTTT.

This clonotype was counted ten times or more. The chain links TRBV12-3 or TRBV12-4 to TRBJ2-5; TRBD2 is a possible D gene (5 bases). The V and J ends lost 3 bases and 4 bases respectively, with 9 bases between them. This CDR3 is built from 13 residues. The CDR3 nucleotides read TGTGCCAGCAGTTTTGCCGGAGGAGAGACCCAGTACTTC. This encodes CASSFAGGETQYF.

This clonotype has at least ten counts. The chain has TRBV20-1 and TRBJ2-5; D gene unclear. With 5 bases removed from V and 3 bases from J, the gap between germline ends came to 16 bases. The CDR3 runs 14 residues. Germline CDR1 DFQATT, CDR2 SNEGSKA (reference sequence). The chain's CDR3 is CSAPNLDGEETQYF. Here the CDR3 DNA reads TGCAGTGCTCCCAACTTAGACGGAGAAGAGACCCAGTACTTC.

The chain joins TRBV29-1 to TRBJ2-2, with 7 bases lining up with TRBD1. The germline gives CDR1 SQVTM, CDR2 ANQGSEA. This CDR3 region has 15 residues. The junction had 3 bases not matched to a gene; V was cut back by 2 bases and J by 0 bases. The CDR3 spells CSVELDRTNTGELFF. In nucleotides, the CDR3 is TGCAGCGTTGAATTGGACAGGACGAACACCGGGGAGCTGTTTTTT.

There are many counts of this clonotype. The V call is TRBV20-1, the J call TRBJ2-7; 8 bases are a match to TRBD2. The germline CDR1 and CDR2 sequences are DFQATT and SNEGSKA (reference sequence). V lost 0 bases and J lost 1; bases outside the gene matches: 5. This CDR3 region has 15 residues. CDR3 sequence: CSARDFGGVSYEQYF. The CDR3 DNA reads TGCAGTGCTAGAGATTTCGGGGGGGTTTCCTACGAGCAGTACTTC.

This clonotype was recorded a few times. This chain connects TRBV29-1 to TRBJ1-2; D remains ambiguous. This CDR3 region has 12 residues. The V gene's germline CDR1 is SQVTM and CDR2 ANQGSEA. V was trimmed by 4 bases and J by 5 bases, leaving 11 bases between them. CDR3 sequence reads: CSVGSSQYGYTF. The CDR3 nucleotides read TGCAGCGTTGGTAGTTCTCAATATGGCTACACCTTC.

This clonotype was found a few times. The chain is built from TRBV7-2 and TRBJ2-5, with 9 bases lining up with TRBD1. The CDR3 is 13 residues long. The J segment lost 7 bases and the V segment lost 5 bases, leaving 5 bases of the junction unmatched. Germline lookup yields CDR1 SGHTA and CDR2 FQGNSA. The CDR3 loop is CASSPRQGVTQYF. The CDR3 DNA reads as TGTGCCAGCAGCCCGCGACAGGGGGTGACCCAGTACTTC.

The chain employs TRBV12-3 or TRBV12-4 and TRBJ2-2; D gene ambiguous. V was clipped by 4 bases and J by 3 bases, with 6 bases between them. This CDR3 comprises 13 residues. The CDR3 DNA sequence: TGTGCCAGCAGTTCTCAGTACACCGGGGAGCTGTTTTTT. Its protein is CASSSQYTGELFF.

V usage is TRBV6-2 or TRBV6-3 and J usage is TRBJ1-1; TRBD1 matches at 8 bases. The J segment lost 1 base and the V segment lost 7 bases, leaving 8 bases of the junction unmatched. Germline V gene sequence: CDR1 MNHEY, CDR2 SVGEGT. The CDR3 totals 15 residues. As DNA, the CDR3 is TGTGCCAGCAAAGTAAGGGACAGGCAGAACACTGAAGCTTTCTTT. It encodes CASKVRDRQNTEAFF.